Listed below are T cell receptor beta chains from one sample, sequenced in a study of shared clonotypes between healthy human individuals. The assay was immunoSEQ multiplex PCR, and TCRdb's table has in-frame clones only and misses some. This table has around 2.5 million clones, 80% to 95% appearing once. Sequenced: naive CD4+ T cells from PBMCs. Every receptor here comes from a man younger than 30 in good health. Some clones in this sample may be carry-over from other donors' samples. Both conserved end residues are part of each CDR3. The order of the fields is V gene, J gene, clone size, D gene, CDR3 protein, CDR3 DNA. D genes are given only for firm matches. Only some rows state a clone size, as once, few, many or a class for expanded clones.

v_gene: TRBV27; j_gene: TRBJ1-2; abundance: .; d_gene: TRBD1; CDR3aa: CASSFSGTGGHTF; CDR3nt: TGTGCCAGCAGTTTTTCCGGGACAGGGGGCCACACCTTC
v_gene: TRBV7-2; j_gene: TRBJ1-2; abundance: .; d_gene: TRBD1; CDR3aa: CASSLGDRVYGYTF; CDR3nt: TGTGCCAGCAGCTTAGGGGACAGGGTATACGGCTACACCTTC
v_gene: TRBV5-1; j_gene: TRBJ1-5; abundance: once; d_gene: .; CDR3aa: CASSFSVNQPQHF; CDR3nt: TGCGCCAGCAGCTTTTCGGTTAATCAGCCCCAGCATTTT
v_gene: TRBV5-8; j_gene: TRBJ1-2; abundance: once; d_gene: TRBD1; CDR3aa: CASSLDLTGASYGYTF; CDR3nt: TGTGCCAGCAGCTTAGACTTGACAGGGGCTTCCTATGGCTACACCTTC
v_gene: TRBV6-5; j_gene: TRBJ1-1; abundance: .; d_gene: .; CDR3aa: CASSSHIPAGEAFF; CDR3nt: TGTGCCAGCAGTTCCCATATCCCGGCGGGTGAAGCTTTCTTT
v_gene: TRBV11-2; j_gene: TRBJ2-3; abundance: .; d_gene: TRBD1; CDR3aa: CASSQWDRDPDTQYF; CDR3nt: TGTGCCAGCAGCCAGTGGGACAGGGACCCAGATACGCAGTATTTT
v_gene: TRBV19; j_gene: TRBJ2-7; abundance: .; d_gene: .; CDR3aa: CASSIRVGRVYEQYF; CDR3nt: TGTGCCAGTAGTATACGGGTTGGAAGGGTCTACGAGCAGTACTTC
v_gene: TRBV9; j_gene: TRBJ2-5; abundance: once; d_gene: .; CDR3aa: CASSVVGSQETQYF; CDR3nt: TGTGCCAGCAGCGTAGTGGGCAGCCAAGAGACCCAGTACTTC
v_gene: TRBV15; j_gene: TRBJ1-1; abundance: .; d_gene: .; CDR3aa: CATSRDRARLSNTEAFF; CDR3nt: TGTGCCACCAGCAGAGATCGGGCTCGACTCTCCAACACTGAAGCTTTCTTT
v_gene: TRBV7-3; j_gene: TRBJ1-1; abundance: .; d_gene: .; CDR3aa: CASSAGRNAEAFF; CDR3nt: TGTGCCAGCAGCGCAGGACGGAACGCTGAAGCTTTCTTT
v_gene: TRBV7-3; j_gene: TRBJ2-1; abundance: .; d_gene: .; CDR3aa: CASSSHGPVDYNEQFF; CDR3nt: TGTGCCAGCAGCTCTCACGGCCCCGTAGACTACAATGAGCAGTTCTTC
v_gene: TRBV5-5; j_gene: TRBJ1-5; abundance: .; d_gene: .; CDR3aa: CASSLGQRSQPQHF; CDR3nt: TGTGCCAGCAGCTTGGGACAGAGAAGTCAGCCCCAGCATTTT
v_gene: TRBV5-1; j_gene: TRBJ2-7; abundance: .; d_gene: TRBD1; CDR3aa: CANSSRPGQSSYEQYF; CDR3nt: TGCGCCAACAGCTCCCGCCCGGGACAGAGCTCCTACGAGCAGTACTTC
v_gene: TRBV6-5; j_gene: TRBJ2-3; abundance: .; d_gene: .; CDR3aa: CASSRGSDTQYF; CDR3nt: TGTGCCAGCAGCCGTGGTTCAGATACGCAGTATTTT
v_gene: TRBV19; j_gene: TRBJ1-2; abundance: once; d_gene: .; CDR3aa: CASSIDSNYGYTF; CDR3nt: TGTGCCAGTAGTATAGATTCTAACTATGGCTACACCTTC
v_gene: TRBV5-1; j_gene: TRBJ2-7; abundance: .; d_gene: TRBD1; CDR3aa: CASSPTGTGEYEQYF; CDR3nt: TGCGCCAGCAGCCCGACCGGGACAGGGGAATACGAGCAGTACTTC
v_gene: TRBV30; j_gene: TRBJ1-1; abundance: once; d_gene: .; CDR3aa: CAWTLPGIRNTEAFF; CDR3nt: TGTGCCTGGACCCTCCCGGGGATAAGAAACACTGAAGCTTTCTTT
v_gene: TRBV28; j_gene: TRBJ2-2; abundance: .; d_gene: .; CDR3aa: CASSLFAAGAAGELFF; CDR3nt: TGTGCCAGCAGTTTATTCGCGGCAGGGGCAGCCGGGGAGCTGTTTTTT
v_gene: TRBV6-6; j_gene: TRBJ1-5; abundance: .; d_gene: .; CDR3aa: CASTLKEVNNQPQHF; CDR3nt: TGTGCCAGCACCCTAAAGGAGGTGAACAATCAGCCCCAGCATTTT
v_gene: TRBV29-1; j_gene: TRBJ2-1; abundance: .; d_gene: TRBD2; CDR3aa: CSAEGLAGGGAFF; CDR3nt: TGCAGCGCAGAGGGACTAGCGGGAGGGGGAGCGTTCTTC
v_gene: TRBV27; j_gene: TRBJ2-7; abundance: .; d_gene: .; CDR3aa: CASSSGYSTKRAHEQYF; CDR3nt: TGTGCCAGCAGTTCCGGTTACAGCACGAAAAGGGCCCACGAGCAGTACTTC
v_gene: TRBV7-9; j_gene: TRBJ2-1; abundance: .; d_gene: .; CDR3aa: CAGSNEQFF; CDR3nt: TGTGCCGGATCTAATGAGCAGTTCTTC
v_gene: TRBV30; j_gene: TRBJ1-5; abundance: .; d_gene: TRBD1; CDR3aa: CAWSVRHRGSNQPQHF; CDR3nt: TGTGCCTGGAGTGTACGTCACAGGGGAAGCAATCAGCCCCAGCATTTT
v_gene: TRBV5-4; j_gene: TRBJ2-1; abundance: .; d_gene: TRBD2; CDR3aa: CASSLAGGSGYNEQFF; CDR3nt: TGTGCCAGCAGCTTGGCCGGCGGGAGTGGCTACAATGAGCAGTTCTTC
v_gene: TRBV5-5; j_gene: TRBJ2-1; abundance: once; d_gene: .; CDR3aa: CASSSSTDNEQFF; CDR3nt: TGTGCCAGCAGCTCGTCTACTGACAATGAGCAGTTCTTC
v_gene: TRBV2; j_gene: TRBJ1-5; abundance: .; d_gene: .; CDR3aa: CASSPWRDSNQPQHF; CDR3nt: TGTGCCAGCAGTCCCTGGAGGGATAGCAATCAGCCCCAGCATTTT
v_gene: TRBV5-4; j_gene: TRBJ2-7; abundance: .; d_gene: .; CDR3aa: CASSLAPMGDHEQYF; CDR3nt: TGTGCCAGCAGCTTAGCCCCAATGGGCGACCACGAGCAGTACTTC
v_gene: TRBV4-1; j_gene: TRBJ2-3; abundance: .; d_gene: .; CDR3aa: CASSQGVLQTDTQYF; CDR3nt: TGCGCCAGCAGCCAGGGGGTCCTTCAGACAGATACGCAGTATTTT
v_gene: TRBV28; j_gene: TRBJ2-7; abundance: .; d_gene: TRBD2; CDR3aa: CASSLLAGVRSYEQYF; CDR3nt: TGTGCCAGCTCTTTACTAGCGGGAGTTCGATCCTACGAGCAGTACTTC
v_gene: TRBV7-2; j_gene: TRBJ2-1; abundance: .; d_gene: .; CDR3aa: CASSFGGTRSYNEQFF; CDR3nt: TGTGCCAGCAGCTTTGGCGGGACGCGCTCCTACAATGAGCAGTTCTTC
v_gene: TRBV11-2; j_gene: TRBJ1-2; abundance: .; d_gene: .; CDR3aa: CASSIRDGYYGYTF; CDR3nt: TGTGCCAGCAGCATACGGGACGGCTACTATGGCTACACCTTC
v_gene: TRBV19; j_gene: TRBJ2-7; abundance: .; d_gene: TRBD2; CDR3aa: CASSMPPGQAGGPGRGEQYF; CDR3nt: TGTGCCAGTAGTATGCCCCCGGGTCAAGCGGGAGGGCCAGGGCGCGGCGAGCAGTACTTC
v_gene: TRBV28; j_gene: TRBJ2-7; abundance: once; d_gene: .; CDR3aa: CASGTPGRVQYF; CDR3nt: TGTGCCAGCGGTACGCCCGGCCGGGTGCAGTACTTC
v_gene: TRBV5-1; j_gene: TRBJ2-1; abundance: .; d_gene: .; CDR3aa: CASSLAAGNSYNEQFF; CDR3nt: TGCGCCAGCAGCTTGGCTGCGGGAAACTCCTACAATGAGCAGTTCTTC
v_gene: TRBV27; j_gene: TRBJ1-2; abundance: .; d_gene: .; CDR3aa: CASSLQGSNYGYTF; CDR3nt: TGTGCCAGCAGTTTACAGGGGTCTAACTATGGCTACACCTTC
v_gene: TRBV30; j_gene: TRBJ1-3; abundance: .; d_gene: .; CDR3aa: CAWRRRAGNTIYF; CDR3nt: TGTGCCTGGAGGCGTAGGGCTGGAAACACCATATATTTT
v_gene: TRBV5-1; j_gene: TRBJ1-2; abundance: .; d_gene: TRBD1; CDR3aa: CASSLEGTGSGYTF; CDR3nt: TGCGCCAGCAGCTTGGAGGGGACAGGGAGCGGCTACACCTTC
v_gene: TRBV5-1; j_gene: TRBJ2-1; abundance: .; d_gene: .; CDR3aa: CASSLSRYVDFNEQFF; CDR3nt: TGCGCCAGCAGCTTGTCCCGTTACGTCGACTTCAATGAGCAGTTCTTC
v_gene: TRBV7-9; j_gene: TRBJ1-4; abundance: .; d_gene: .; CDR3aa: CASSPRGGSGEKLFF; CDR3nt: TGTGCCAGCAGCCCCCGGGGGGGTTCGGGTGAAAAACTGTTTTTT
v_gene: TRBV7-3; j_gene: TRBJ2-7; abundance: .; d_gene: .; CDR3aa: CASSSQLASMGEQYF; CDR3nt: TGTGCCAGCAGCTCCCAGTTAGCTAGTATGGGTGAGCAGTACTTC
v_gene: TRBV7-9; j_gene: TRBJ2-5; abundance: .; d_gene: TRBD2; CDR3aa: CAGVGSGRGKETQYF; CDR3nt: TGTGCCGGTGTGGGTAGCGGGAGAGGTAAAGAGACCCAGTACTTC
v_gene: TRBV15; j_gene: TRBJ2-2; abundance: .; d_gene: .; CDR3aa: CATSSDLGQKIHTGELFF; CDR3nt: TGTGCCACCAGCAGTGACCTTGGACAGAAAATACACACCGGGGAGCTGTTTTTT
v_gene: TRBV18; j_gene: TRBJ2-5; abundance: .; d_gene: TRBD2; CDR3aa: CASSPGLGETQYF; CDR3nt: TGTGCCAGCTCACCGGGACTAGGGGAGACCCAGTACTTC
v_gene: TRBV28; j_gene: TRBJ2-1; abundance: once; d_gene: TRBD2; CDR3aa: CASSWGSGVSYNEQFF; CDR3nt: TGTGCCAGCAGCTGGGGGAGCGGGGTCTCCTACAATGAGCAGTTCTTC
v_gene: TRBV6-6; j_gene: TRBJ1-1; abundance: .; d_gene: .; CDR3aa: CASRRTAEAFF; CDR3nt: TGTGCCAGCAGGCGGACAGCTGAAGCTTTCTTT
v_gene: TRBV15; j_gene: TRBJ2-7; abundance: .; d_gene: TRBD1; CDR3aa: CATSRGQGVSYEQYF; CDR3nt: TGTGCCACCAGCAGGGGACAGGGGGTTTCCTACGAGCAGTACTTC
v_gene: TRBV28; j_gene: TRBJ2-4; abundance: .; d_gene: .; CDR3aa: CASSPPGRKNIQYF; CDR3nt: TGTGCCAGCAGCCCCCCGGGCAGAAAAAACATTCAGTACTTC
v_gene: TRBV7-7; j_gene: TRBJ1-5; abundance: .; d_gene: .; CDR3aa: CASSLWLGRQPQHF; CDR3nt: TGTGCCAGCAGCTTATGGTTGGGCCGTCAGCCCCAGCATTTT
v_gene: TRBV5-4; j_gene: TRBJ2-7; abundance: once; d_gene: TRBD1; CDR3aa: CASSARDSPYEQYF; CDR3nt: TGTGCCAGCAGCGCCCGGGACAGCCCCTACGAGCAGTACTTC
v_gene: TRBV2; j_gene: TRBJ1-6; abundance: .; d_gene: .; CDR3aa: CASNGEAGSPLHF; CDR3nt: TGTGCCAGCAACGGAGAAGCGGGATCACCCCTCCACTTT